A selection of T cell receptor beta chains follows, all from one sample in a study of T cell responses to AZD1222 COVID-19 vaccine. Assay: immunoSEQ multiplex PCR; the TCRdb copy retains only in-frame clones and omits some. This sample has around 180,000 clones, with roughly nine tenths found just once. The sequenced sample was peripheral blood, obtained on day 0 of AZD1222 vaccination. Receptors were obtained from an adult in good health. Both conserved end residues are part of each CDR3. The D gene is left open where the match is weak. Part of the rows lack a size; the others show once, few, many or a class for expanded clones.

TRBJ2-3 TRBV7-9 TRBD1 - CASSLSSTGTDTQYF TGTGCCAGCAGCTTAAGTTCGACAGGGACAGATACGCAGTATTTT
TRBJ1-6 TRBV11-2 - - CASSLRGRNSPLHF TGTGCCAGCAGCTTAAGGGGCCGCAATTCACCCCTCCACTTT
TRBJ2-5 TRBV2 - - CASSSDMGQETQYF TGTGCCAGCAGTTCCGACATGGGCCAAGAGACCCAGTACTTC
TRBJ1-3 TRBV5-1 - - CASSQGSTGNTIYF TGCGCCAGCAGTCAGGGGTCGACTGGAAACACCATATATTTT
TRBJ1-2 TRBV27 - - CASSLRENYGYTF TGTGCCAGCAGTCTTAGGGAGAACTATGGCTACACCTTC
TRBJ1-1 TRBV6-4 - - CASMGTMNTEAFF TGTGCCAGCATGGGGACAATGAACACTGAAGCTTTCTTT
TRBJ2-1 TRBV27 TRBD2 - CASSWAAGVVNEQFF TGTGCCAGCAGTTGGGCAGCGGGAGTCGTCAATGAGCAGTTCTTC
TRBJ1-5 TRBV13 TRBD1 - CASSFQTGQGKNQPQHF TGTGCCAGCAGCTTTCAGACTGGACAGGGGAAGAATCAGCCCCAGCATTTT
TRBJ1-2 TRBV6-9 TRBD1 - CASSYADRDGDGYTF TGTGCCAGCAGTTACGCGGACAGGGACGGGGATGGCTACACCTTC
TRBJ1-2 TRBV6-6 - few CASSYSDTSYGYTF TGTGCCAGCAGTTACTCCGACACCAGCTATGGCTACACCTTC
TRBJ1-2 TRBV6-5 TRBD1 - CASAPDRGGYGYTF TGTGCCAGCGCCCCGGACAGGGGGGGCTATGGCTACACCTTC
TRBJ2-7 TRBV14 - once CASSPYGDSYEQYF TGTGCCAGCAGCCCATATGGGGACTCCTACGAGCAGTACTTC
TRBJ1-1 TRBV29-1 - - CSVLGGFAEAFF TGCAGCGTTCTTGGGGGGTTTGCTGAAGCTTTCTTT
TRBJ1-1 TRBV6-5 TRBD1 - CASSQGQGRDTEAFF TGTGCCAGCAGCCAGGGACAGGGTAGAGACACTGAAGCTTTCTTT
TRBJ1-1 TRBV7-9 TRBD1 - CASGPDRGGTEAFF TGTGCCAGCGGACCCGACAGGGGAGGAACTGAAGCTTTCTTT
TRBJ1-5 TRBV10-3 TRBD1 - CAISRGQGSQPQHF TGTGCCATCAGTAGGGGACAGGGATCGCAGCCCCAGCATTTT
TRBJ2-7 TRBV27 TRBD1 - CASSLRDRVYEQYF TGTGCCAGCAGCCTTCGGGACAGGGTCTATGAGCAGTACTTC
TRBJ2-1 TRBV27 TRBD2 few CASSLSGVSYNEQFF TGTGCCAGCAGCCTTAGCGGGGTTTCCTACAATGAGCAGTTCTTC
TRBJ1-5 TRBV30 - - CAWSDGGNQPQHF TGTGCCTGGAGTGACGGCGGCAATCAGCCCCAGCATTTT
TRBJ1-3 TRBV7-9 TRBD1 - CASSFGQGVSTNTIYF TGTGCCAGCAGCTTTGGACAGGGAGTCTCCACCAACACCATATATTTT
TRBJ1-1 TRBV28 TRBD1 once CASRTPTGGAAFF TGTGCCAGCAGGACCCCGACAGGGGGTGCAGCTTTCTTT
TRBJ1-2 TRBV14 - - CASSQGGTYYGYTF TGTGCCAGCAGCCAAGGAGGGACCTACTATGGCTACACCTTC
TRBJ1-4 TRBV6-5 TRBD1 - CASRTGTGGAKLFF TGTGCCAGCAGGACCGGGACAGGGGGCGCAAAACTGTTTTTT
TRBJ1-4 TRBV7-9 TRBD1 - CASSLTGGFAASEKLFF TGTGCCAGCAGCTTGACAGGGGGCTTCGCTGCTAGTGAAAAACTGTTTTTT
TRBJ1-4 TRBV6-5 - - CASSPTVTNEKLFF TGTGCCAGCAGTCCCACAGTAACGAATGAAAAACTGTTTTTT
TRBJ1-1 TRBV18 TRBD1 - CASSPVQGEGTEAFF TGTGCCAGCTCACCGGTACAGGGGGAAGGGACTGAAGCTTTCTTT
TRBJ2-1 TRBV2 TRBD1 - CASSEWDRGYNEQFF TGTGCCAGCAGTGAATGGGACAGGGGTTACAATGAGCAGTTCTTC
TRBJ1-1 TRBV28 - - CASSPAPVGGTEAFF TGTGCCAGCAGCCCCGCCCCGGTCGGGGGAACTGAAGCTTTCTTT
TRBJ2-7 TRBV19 TRBD2 - CASRRDYPYEQYF TGTGCCAGTAGGAGGGACTACCCCTACGAGCAGTACTTC
TRBJ2-3 TRBV5-1 TRBD1 - CASSLALRGQGPHTQYF TGCGCCAGCAGCTTGGCCCTAAGGGGACAGGGACCTCATACGCAGTATTTT
TRBJ1-3 TRBV5-1 - - CASRDNDRSGNTIYF TGCGCCAGCAGGGACAACGACAGGTCTGGAAACACCATATATTTT
TRBJ1-1 TRBV7-2 - - CASSLDRGANTEAFF TGTGCCAGCAGCTTAGACCGGGGGGCGAACACTGAAGCTTTCTTT
TRBJ2-7 TRBV11-3 - - CAAEDSYEQYF TGTGCCGCGGAGGACTCCTACGAGCAGTACTTC
TRBJ2-7 TRBV28 TRBD2 - CASSLRTSGSYEQYF TGTGCCAGCAGTTTGCGGACTAGCGGATCCTACGAGCAGTACTTC
TRBJ1-5 TRBV24-1 - - CATSDPRGGFGSQPQHF TGTGCCACCAGTGATCCGCGAGGGGGGTTCGGGAGTCAGCCCCAGCATTTT
TRBJ2-7 TRBV7-8 TRBD1 once CASAQGLSYEQYF TGTGCTAGCGCACAGGGGTTGTCCTACGAGCAGTACTTC
TRBJ1-1 TRBV2 TRBD1 - CASSKEPPGQGRDAFF TGTGCCAGCTCCAAAGAGCCACCGGGACAGGGAAGGGACGCTTTCTTT
TRBJ1-2 TRBV10-2 TRBD1 - CASSEFTTGNYGYTF TGCGCCAGCAGTGAGTTTACGACAGGGAACTATGGCTACACCTTC
TRBJ2-7 TRBV20-1 - - CSAPREPEQYF TGCAGTGCTCCTCGGGAGCCCGAGCAGTACTTC
TRBJ1-3 TRBV6-5 TRBD1 - CASSFQGALDTIYF TGTGCCAGCAGCTTCCAGGGGGCTTTGGACACCATATATTTT